These T cell receptor beta chains were read from a single sample in a study of OX40 agonist ivuxolimab in advanced cancers. Method: immunoSEQ multiplex PCR; TCRdb's copy keeps in-frame clones and lacks some. The sample lists over 85,000 clones; approximately 80% were seen once. The sample consisted of CD4+ or CD8+ T cells sorted from blood, taken in a trial of the OX40 agonist ivuxolimab. The receptors come from an adult with an advanced solid tumor such as melanoma, head and neck, liver or kidney cancer. Both conserved end residues are part of each CDR3. The order of the fields is CDR3 protein, CDR3 DNA, V gene, D gene, J gene, clone size. A D gene is named only where the DNA matches it firmly. Rows give clone size only sometimes, using once, few, many, or a class for an expanded clone.

CASSDMGEAFF,TGTGCCAGCAGTGATATGGGTGAAGCTTTCTTT,TRBV2,.,TRBJ1-1,few
CASKTGTGLAEQYF,TGCGCCAGCAAAACCGGGACAGGGTTGGCCGAGCAGTACTTC,TRBV5-1,TRBD1,TRBJ2-7,.
CAAAGPSYNEQFF,TGTGCCGCAGCGGGACCGTCCTACAATGAGCAGTTCTTC,TRBV10-3,TRBD2,TRBJ2-1,.
CASILDSGGTEAFF,TGTGCCAGTATTCTGGACAGTGGAGGAACTGAAGCTTTCTTT,TRBV19,.,TRBJ1-1,.
CASSGTSGGDTQYF,TGTGCCAGCAGTGGGACTAGCGGGGGAGATACGCAGTATTTT,TRBV6-6,TRBD2,TRBJ2-3,.
CASSESTLAGVTNTGELFF,TGCGCCAGCAGTGAGTCGACTCTAGCGGGGGTCACGAACACCGGGGAGCTGTTTTTT,TRBV10-1,TRBD2,TRBJ2-2,.
CASSLNRGQETQYF,TGTGCCAGCAGCTTAAACAGGGGGCAAGAGACCCAGTACTTC,TRBV7-2,TRBD1,TRBJ2-5,.
CASSTGRAANEKLFF,TGCGCCAGCAGCACCGGGAGGGCAGCTAATGAAAAACTGTTTTTT,TRBV5-1,.,TRBJ1-4,.
CASSFGYGYTF,TGTGCCAGCAGTTTCGGGTACGGCTACACCTTC,TRBV6-6,.,TRBJ1-2,.
CASSWTGQGETEAFF,TGTGCCAGCAGCTGGACGGGACAGGGGGAAACTGAAGCTTTCTTT,TRBV7-2,TRBD1,TRBJ1-1,.
CAWTGQGAIGNTIYF,TGTGCCTGGACGGGACAGGGGGCGATTGGAAACACCATATATTTT,TRBV30,TRBD1,TRBJ1-3,.
CASSLATGTGSQNTQYF,TGCGCCAGCAGCTTGGCCACCGGGACAGGGAGCCAGAATACGCAGTATTTT,TRBV5-1,TRBD1,TRBJ2-3,once
CASSQTGTATYEQYF,TGTGCCAGCAGTCAAACCGGGACCGCTACCTACGAGCAGTACTTC,TRBV6-4,.,TRBJ2-7,.
CASSPLAGGRYEQYF,TGTGCCAGCAGTCCTCTAGCGGGGGGGCGTTACGAGCAGTACTTC,TRBV28,TRBD2,TRBJ2-7,few
CASSLSEADPRTEAFF,TGTGCCAGCAGCTTGAGTGAGGCAGACCCGAGGACTGAAGCTTTCTTT,TRBV5-6,.,TRBJ1-1,.
CASGSGDRTDTQYF,TGTGCCAGCGGAAGCGGGGACCGCACAGATACGCAGTATTTT,TRBV28,TRBD2,TRBJ2-3,.
CASSPGTSRTTDTQYF,TGTGCCAGCAGCCCAGGGACTAGCAGGACCACAGATACGCAGTATTTT,TRBV7-3,TRBD2,TRBJ2-3,.
CASSLKGDEQYF,TGTGCCAGCAGCTTGAAGGGGGACGAGCAGTACTTC,TRBV7-6,.,TRBJ2-7,.
CASSPVTGRGTGELFF,TGTGCCAGCAGCCCGGTGACAGGGCGAGGCACCGGGGAGCTGTTTTTT,TRBV5-5,TRBD1,TRBJ2-2,.
CASSPLGDRLAKNIQYF,TGTGCCAGCTCACCCCTAGGGGACAGACTAGCCAAAAACATTCAGTACTTC,TRBV18,TRBD1,TRBJ2-4,few
CASSSTRQGHYEQYF,TGTGCCAGCAGTTCCACCCGACAGGGCCACTACGAGCAGTACTTC,TRBV6-4,TRBD1,TRBJ2-7,.
CATPTGGATSSTDTQYF,TGTGCCACACCTACAGGGGGCGCCACCTCTAGCACAGATACGCAGTATTTT,TRBV7-9,TRBD1,TRBJ2-3,.
CASSPGQGSDTQYF,TGTGCCAGCAGTCCAGGACAGGGGTCAGATACGCAGTATTTT,TRBV6-5,TRBD1,TRBJ2-3,.
CASSPGSFGSWNSPLHF,TGTGCCAGCAGCCCGGGATCATTCGGGAGCTGGAATTCACCCCTCCACTTT,TRBV7-8,.,TRBJ1-6,.
CASSPPGTTNTGELFF,TGTGCCAGCAGCCCTCCCGGGACAACGAACACCGGGGAGCTGTTTTTT,TRBV7-9,.,TRBJ2-2,few
CASSLTSGANTGELFF,TGCGCCAGCAGCTTGACTAGCGGGGCGAACACCGGGGAGCTGTTTTTT,TRBV5-1,TRBD2,TRBJ2-2,.
CASRYGQEAQYF,TGTGCCAGCAGATACGGACAGGAGGCCCAGTACTTC,TRBV2,TRBD1,TRBJ2-5,.
CASTRAMGFNEQYF,TGTGCCAGCACGCGGGCCATGGGTTTTAACGAGCAGTACTTC,TRBV6-5,.,TRBJ2-7,once
CASSESGTKDTQYF,TGCGCCAGCAGTGAATCCGGGACTAAGGATACGCAGTATTTT,TRBV10-1,TRBD2,TRBJ2-3,.
CASSPSEGNTEAFF,TGTGCCAGCTCACCCTCCGAGGGGAACACTGAAGCTTTCTTT,TRBV18,.,TRBJ1-1,.
CASSIGNILGDGYTF,TGTGCCAGCAGTATTGGGAACATCCTGGGGGATGGCTACACCTTC,TRBV6-1,.,TRBJ1-2,.
CASSLTPGLGPGELFF,TGTGCCAGCAGCTTAACGCCAGGCCTCGGTCCGGGGGAGCTGTTTTTT,TRBV7-3,.,TRBJ2-2,.
CASSSGGLGANVLTF,TGTGCCAGCAGCTCTGGGGGCCTCGGGGCCAACGTCCTGACTTTC,TRBV7-3,.,TRBJ2-6,few
CASSLDSAGKGTEAFF,TGTGCCAGCAGCTTAGACTCGGCAGGCAAGGGGACTGAAGCTTTCTTT,TRBV7-9,.,TRBJ1-1,.
CSGTRQGRANNEQFF,TGCAGCGGAACACGACAGGGGAGGGCCAACAATGAGCAGTTCTTC,TRBV29-1,.,TRBJ2-1,.
CASSPPLAGGPYNEQFF,TGTGCCAGCTCACCACCGCTGGCGGGGGGGCCTTACAATGAGCAGTTCTTC,TRBV18,TRBD2,TRBJ2-1,few
CSGEDSLSETQYF,TGCAGCGGGGAGGACAGTCTGTCAGAGACCCAGTACTTC,TRBV29-1,.,TRBJ2-5,.
CASTDLKPGQGLHF,TGTGCCAGCACCGACCTGAAACCGGGACAGGGCCTCCACTTT,TRBV6-5,TRBD1,TRBJ1-6,few
CASSRDSNQPQHF,TGTGCCAGCAGCCGGGACAGCAATCAGCCCCAGCATTTT,TRBV6-6,.,TRBJ1-5,.
CASRFSPTDGPSDTQYF,TGTGCCAGCAGGTTCTCTCCGACAGACGGTCCATCAGATACGCAGTATTTT,TRBV11-2,.,TRBJ2-3,.
CAILKKTGINGGYTF,TGTGCCATCCTTAAAAAGACAGGGATTAATGGTGGCTACACCTTC,TRBV28,TRBD1,TRBJ1-2,few
CASSPGGRSNTGELFF,TGTGCCAGCTCACCCGGGGGCCGTTCGAACACCGGGGAGCTGTTTTTT,TRBV18,.,TRBJ2-2,.
CASSLEGRGEKLFF,TGTGCCAGCAGTTTAGAGGGGCGGGGGGAAAAACTGTTTTTT,TRBV27,.,TRBJ1-4,.
CATLPHNSPLHF,TGTGCCACCCTGCCCCACAATTCACCCCTCCACTTT,TRBV28,.,TRBJ1-6,.
CASSSNYGYTF,TGTGCCAGCAGCTCAAACTATGGCTACACCTTC,TRBV5-4,.,TRBJ1-2,.
CASSLTGGGQPQHF,TGTGCCAGCAGCCTTACAGGGGGGGGTCAGCCCCAGCATTTT,TRBV7-2,TRBD1,TRBJ1-5,.
CASSLFDRSQPQHF,TGTGCCAGCAGCTTGTTTGACAGGTCGCAGCCCCAGCATTTT,TRBV5-6,.,TRBJ1-5,.
CASSSSAGARETQYF,TGTGCCAGCAGTTCGTCGGCCGGCGCCCGAGAGACCCAGTACTTC,TRBV28,.,TRBJ2-5,.
CASSVTAGGIYEQYF,TGTGCCAGCAGCGTTACAGCGGGGGGGATCTACGAGCAGTACTTC,TRBV7-8,TRBD2,TRBJ2-7,.
CAWSGQGDTEAFF,TGTGCCTGGTCGGGACAGGGGGACACTGAAGCTTTCTTT,TRBV30,TRBD1,TRBJ1-1,.
CASSKLSDGYEQYF,TGTGCCAGCAGTAAATTATCGGACGGTTACGAGCAGTACTTC,TRBV27,.,TRBJ2-7,.
CASSRQGSTDTQYF,TGTGCCAGTAGCCGACAGGGAAGCACAGATACGCAGTATTTT,TRBV19,TRBD1,TRBJ2-3,once
CASSLNQYNSPLHF,TGTGCCAGCAGCTTGAACCAATATAATTCACCCCTCCACTTT,TRBV7-9,.,TRBJ1-6,few
CASREDFRAPQHF,TGCGCCAGCAGGGAGGACTTCAGGGCGCCCCAGCATTTT,TRBV5-1,.,TRBJ1-5,.
CASSQEPGAQPQHF,TGTGCCAGCAGCCAAGAGCCGGGCGCTCAGCCCCAGCATTTT,TRBV4-2,.,TRBJ1-5,few
CASGLVRMTNQPQHF,TGTGCTAGTGGTTTGGTAAGGATGACCAATCAGCCCCAGCATTTT,TRBV12-5,.,TRBJ1-5,.
CASSGTGGTGANVLTF,TGTGCCAGTTCCGGGACAGGGGGCACTGGGGCCAACGTCCTGACTTTC,TRBV19,TRBD1,TRBJ2-6,.
CASSLSGQGGTGELFF,TGTGCCAGCAGTTTATCGGGGCAGGGCGGAACCGGGGAGCTGTTTTTT,TRBV27,.,TRBJ2-2,.
CASSRTGRYEQYF,TGTGCCAGCTCCCGGACAGGGCGGTACGAGCAGTACTTC,TRBV11-3,TRBD1,TRBJ2-7,.
CASSLVGGVYEQYF,TGTGCCAGCAGCTTAGTTGGAGGGGTCTACGAGCAGTACTTC,TRBV7-2,.,TRBJ2-7,.